These 7 T cell receptor beta chains came from one sample sequenced in a study of T cells in women clearing cervical HPV infection. Produced via immunoSEQ multiplex PCR; TCRdb's table is partial and in-frame only. The sample's table shows 20,000 to 30,000 clones. The sequencing input was blood buffy coat. All receptors come from a woman aged 18 to 69 with a cervical HPV16 infection that either progressed to CIN3+ or cleared (not recorded which).

For this clone: The read ends 3 residues early relative to the CDR3; the germline J gene fills the gap. This sequence joins TRBV13 and TRBJ2-7; TRBD1 is a possible D gene (5 bases). CDR3 length equals 13 residues. V lost 0 bases, J lost 6 bases, and 9 bases lay in between. CDR1 and CDR2 from the germline V gene are PRHDT and FYEKMQ (reference sequence). The DNA read from the CDR3 is TGTGCCAGCAGCTTAGGACAGGCCGTCGAG. Translated: CASSLGQAVE. In full, the CDR3 is CASSLGQAVEQYF.

In the case of this clone: The read ends 3 residues shy of where the CDR3 ends; the end is completed using the germline J gene. This rearrangement joins TRBV7-9 to TRBJ1-4; D is unclear. Germline values: CDR1 SEHNR, CDR2 FQNEAQ (reference sequence). This CDR3 is 14 amino acids long. CDR3 protein: CASSDRVVNSPLFF. The CDR3 bases that were read are TGTGCCAGCAGCGACCGGGTCGTTAATTCACCA.

The CDR3 DNA, read in part, is TGTGCCAGCAGCGCCAGGGCCTTGGGGACCGGGGAG. Its protein is CASSARALGTGE. The full CDR3 sequence reads CASSARALGTGELFF. This chain links TRBV9 with TRBJ2-2, with D possibly being TRBD1 (5 bases). The missing CDR3 end, 3 residues past where the read stops, is filled in from the germline J gene. CDR3 length: 15 residues. V was cut by 3 bases and J by 5 bases, with 14 bases left in between. Germline loops: CDR1 SGDLS, CDR2 YYNGEE.

In regard to this clone: The missing CDR3 end, 3 residues past where the read stops, is filled in from the germline J gene. The V gene is TRBV5-1, the J gene TRBJ1-2, with TRBD1 matching over 7 bases. The CDR3 has 15 amino acids. Looked up from germline, CDR1 is SGHRS and CDR2 is YFSETQ. The V segment lost 0 bases and the J segment 0 bases; nucleotides outside the gene matches: 2. CDR3 bases read: TGCGCCAGCAGCTTGGCGGGACAGCCTAACTATGGC. Amino acids: CASSLAGQPNYG. The full CDR3 sequence reads CASSLAGQPNYGYTF.

Regarding this clone: A read error may account for a junction end that differs from germline. The read gets to within 3 residues of the CDR3 end, and the germline J gene fills in the rest. The genes are TRBV7-7 and TRBJ2-5; 15 positions agree with TRBD2. The CDR3 has 15 amino acids. The germline CDR1 and CDR2 sequences are SSHAT and FNYEAQ (reference sequence). CDR3 loop: CASSLGLAGGETQYF. CDR3 DNA, as far as it was read: TGTGCTAGCAGCTTGGGACTAGCGGGAGGAGAGACC.

Points on this clone: The missing CDR3 end, 3 residues past where the read stops, is filled in from the germline J gene. The rearrangement uses TRBV2 and TRBJ2-5; TRBD1 is a possible D gene (6 bases). Trimming shortened V by 8 bases and J by 2 bases, and 12 bases separated the two germline ends. CDR1 is SNHLY, CDR2 FYNNEI, per germline. The CDR3 spans 13 residues. Partial CDR3 DNA: TGTGCCAGCGACAGGTTCCTACAAGAGACC. This translates into CASDRFLQET. The full CDR3 protein reads CASDRFLQETQYF.

Regarding this clone: The CDR3 is cut off 3 residues early in the read; its end comes from the germline J gene. The rearrangement joins TRBV14 to TRBJ2-3; possible D gene TRBD1, 5 bases. Germline V CDR1 and CDR2: SGHDN, FVKESK. The CDR3 contains 15 residues. The CDR3 bases that were read are TGTGCCAGCAGCCAACACAGGAGTTCCCAAGAGACG. Protein sequence: CASSQHRSSQET. The entire CDR3 protein is CASSQHRSSQETQYF.